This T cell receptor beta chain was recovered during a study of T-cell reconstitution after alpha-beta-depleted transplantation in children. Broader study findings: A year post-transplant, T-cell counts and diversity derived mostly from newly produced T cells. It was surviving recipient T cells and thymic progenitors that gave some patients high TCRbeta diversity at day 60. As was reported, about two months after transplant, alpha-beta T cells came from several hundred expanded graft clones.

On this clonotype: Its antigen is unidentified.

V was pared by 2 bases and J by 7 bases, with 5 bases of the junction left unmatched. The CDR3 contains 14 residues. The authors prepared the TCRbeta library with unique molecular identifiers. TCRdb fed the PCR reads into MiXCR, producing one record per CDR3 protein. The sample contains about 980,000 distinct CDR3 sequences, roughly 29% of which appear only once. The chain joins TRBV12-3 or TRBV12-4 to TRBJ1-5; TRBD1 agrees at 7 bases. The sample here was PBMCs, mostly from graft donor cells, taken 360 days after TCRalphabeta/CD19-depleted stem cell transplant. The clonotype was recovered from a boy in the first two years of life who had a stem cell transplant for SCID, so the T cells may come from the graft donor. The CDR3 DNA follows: TGTGCCAGCAGTTTACGACAGGGATCGCAGCCCCAGCATTTT. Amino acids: CASSLRQGSQPQHF.